The clone carrying this T cell receptor beta chain was picked up a small number of times. This CDR3 is built from 13 residues. V shed 5 bases and J 9 bases; nucleotides not matched to a gene: 7. Looked up from germline, CDR1 is LNHDA and CDR2 is SQIVND (reference sequence). This sample was taken from a study of regulatory T cells in long-lasting Graves disease. Time point noted: newly diagnosed GD, antithyroid drugs for less than 3 months. Extracted RNA from PBMCs served as the source of the TCR library. Library construction for TCR beta used iRepertoire HTBI primers and Arm-PCR of CDR3 regions. TCRdb used MiXCR to reprocess the multiplex PCR reads, holding one entry per CDR3 protein. The sample has about 370,000 distinct CDR3 sequences, roughly 16% seen once; the top ten hold about a fifth.

The V and J genes are TRBV19 and TRBJ2-1; 7 bases match TRBD2. The sample was peripheral blood mononuclear cells (PBMCs), taken at new diagnosis, from a patient treated with antithyroid drugs. This clonotype originated in a female donor with Graves disease. CDR3 residues: CASSEAGRGEQFF. As DNA, the CDR3 is TGTGCCAGTAGTGAAGCGGGACGGGGTGAGCAGTTCTTC.